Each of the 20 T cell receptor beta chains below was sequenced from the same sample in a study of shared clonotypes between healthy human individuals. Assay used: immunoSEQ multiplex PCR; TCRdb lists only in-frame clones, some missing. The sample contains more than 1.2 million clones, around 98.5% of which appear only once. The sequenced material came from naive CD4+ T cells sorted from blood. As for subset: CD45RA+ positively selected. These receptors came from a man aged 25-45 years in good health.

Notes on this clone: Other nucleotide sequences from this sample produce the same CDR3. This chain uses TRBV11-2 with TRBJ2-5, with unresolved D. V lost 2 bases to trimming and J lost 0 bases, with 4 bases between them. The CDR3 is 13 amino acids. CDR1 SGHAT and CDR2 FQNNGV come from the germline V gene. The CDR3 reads CASSLSHQETQYF. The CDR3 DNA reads TGTGCCAGCAGCTTATCTCACCAAGAGACCCAGTACTTC.

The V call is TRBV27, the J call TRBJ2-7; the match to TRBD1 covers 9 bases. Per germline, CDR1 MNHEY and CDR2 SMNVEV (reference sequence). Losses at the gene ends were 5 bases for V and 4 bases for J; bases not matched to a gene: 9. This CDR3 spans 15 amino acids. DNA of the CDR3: TGTGCCAGCAGTCCGTATGGACAGGGGAGATACGAGCAGTACTTC. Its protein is CASSPYGQGRYEQYF.

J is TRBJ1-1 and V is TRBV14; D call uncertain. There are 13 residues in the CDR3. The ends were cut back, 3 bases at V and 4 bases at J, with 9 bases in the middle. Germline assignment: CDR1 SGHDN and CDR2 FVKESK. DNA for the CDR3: TGTGCCAGCAGCCAGAATAGGCTCACTGAAGCTTTCTTT. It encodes CASSQNRLTEAFF.

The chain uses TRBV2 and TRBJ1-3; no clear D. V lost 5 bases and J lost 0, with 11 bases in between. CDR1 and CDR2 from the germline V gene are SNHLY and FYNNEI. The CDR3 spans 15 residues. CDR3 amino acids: CASSSSERSGNTIYF. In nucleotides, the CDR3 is TGTGCCAGCAGTTCCTCAGAGCGCTCTGGAAACACCATATATTTT.

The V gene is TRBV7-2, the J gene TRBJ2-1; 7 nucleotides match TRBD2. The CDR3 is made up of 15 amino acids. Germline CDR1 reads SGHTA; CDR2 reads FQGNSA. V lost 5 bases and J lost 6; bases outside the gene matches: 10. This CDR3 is CASSDPGLNVNEQFF. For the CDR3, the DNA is TGTGCCAGCAGCGACCCGGGACTAAACGTCAATGAGCAGTTCTTC.

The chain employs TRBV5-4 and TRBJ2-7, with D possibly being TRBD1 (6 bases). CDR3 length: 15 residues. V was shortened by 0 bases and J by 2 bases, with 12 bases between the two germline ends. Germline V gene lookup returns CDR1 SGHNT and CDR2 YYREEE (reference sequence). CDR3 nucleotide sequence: TGTGCCAGCAGCTTGGGGGCGACAGGTACCTACGAGCAGTACTTC. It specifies CASSLGATGTYEQYF.

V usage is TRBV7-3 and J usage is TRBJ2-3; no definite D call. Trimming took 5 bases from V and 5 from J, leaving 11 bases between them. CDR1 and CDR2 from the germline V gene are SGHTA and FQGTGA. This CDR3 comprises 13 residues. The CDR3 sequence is CASSHRGEDTQYF. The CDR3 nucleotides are TGTGCCAGCAGCCATCGTGGAGAAGATACGCAGTATTTT.

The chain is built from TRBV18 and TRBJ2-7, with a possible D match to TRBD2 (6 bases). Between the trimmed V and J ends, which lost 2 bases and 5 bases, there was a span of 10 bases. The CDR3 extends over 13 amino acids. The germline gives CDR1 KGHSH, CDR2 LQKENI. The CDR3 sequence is CASSPISGNEQYF. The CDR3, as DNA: TGTGCCAGCTCACCAATTAGCGGAAACGAGCAGTACTTC.

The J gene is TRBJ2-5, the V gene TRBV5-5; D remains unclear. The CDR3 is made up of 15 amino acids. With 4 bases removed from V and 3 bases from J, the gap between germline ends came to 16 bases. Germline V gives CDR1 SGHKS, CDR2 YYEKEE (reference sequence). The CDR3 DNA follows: TGTGCCAGCAGCCACATACGTCTGGTTGAAGAGACCCAGTACTTC. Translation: CASSHIRLVEETQYF.

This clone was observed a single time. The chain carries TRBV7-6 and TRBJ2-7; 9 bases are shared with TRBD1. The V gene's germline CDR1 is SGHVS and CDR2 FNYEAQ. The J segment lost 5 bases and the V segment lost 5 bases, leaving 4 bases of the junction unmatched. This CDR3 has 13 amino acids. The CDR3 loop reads CASSPRDRDEQYF. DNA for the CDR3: TGTGCCAGCAGCCCCCGGGACAGGGACGAGCAGTACTTC.

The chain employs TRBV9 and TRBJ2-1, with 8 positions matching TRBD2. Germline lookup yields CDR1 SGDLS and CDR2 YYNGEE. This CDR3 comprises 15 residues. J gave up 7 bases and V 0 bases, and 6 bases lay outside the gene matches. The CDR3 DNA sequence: TGTGCCAGCAGCGTAGAGGGACTAGTTGCGAATGAGCAGTTCTTC. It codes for CASSVEGLVANEQFF.

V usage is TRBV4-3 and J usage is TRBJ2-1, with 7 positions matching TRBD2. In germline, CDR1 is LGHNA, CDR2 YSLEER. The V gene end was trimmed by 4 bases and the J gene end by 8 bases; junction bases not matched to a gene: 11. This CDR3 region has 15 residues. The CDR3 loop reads CASSRAGPGLYEQFF. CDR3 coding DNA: TGCGCCAGCAGCCGAGCGGGACCGGGGCTCTATGAGCAGTTCTTC.

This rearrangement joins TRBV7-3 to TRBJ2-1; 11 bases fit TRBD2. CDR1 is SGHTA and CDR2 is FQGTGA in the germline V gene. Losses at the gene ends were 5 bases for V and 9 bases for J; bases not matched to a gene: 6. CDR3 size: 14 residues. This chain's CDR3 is CASSTSGRTSEQFF. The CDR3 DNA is TGTGCCAGCAGCACTAGCGGGAGAACCAGTGAGCAGTTCTTC.

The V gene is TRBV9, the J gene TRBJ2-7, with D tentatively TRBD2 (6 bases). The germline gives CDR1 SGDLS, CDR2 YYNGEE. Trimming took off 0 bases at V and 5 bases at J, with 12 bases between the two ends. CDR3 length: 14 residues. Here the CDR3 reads CASSVGPPGDEQYF. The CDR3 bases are TGTGCCAGCAGCGTAGGACCCCCGGGGGACGAGCAGTACTTC.

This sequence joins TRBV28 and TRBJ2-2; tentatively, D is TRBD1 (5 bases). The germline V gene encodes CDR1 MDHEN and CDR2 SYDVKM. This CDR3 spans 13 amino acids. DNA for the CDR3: TGTGCTACCACTCAGGGCAACACCGGGGAGCTGTTTTTT. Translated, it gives CATTQGNTGELFF.

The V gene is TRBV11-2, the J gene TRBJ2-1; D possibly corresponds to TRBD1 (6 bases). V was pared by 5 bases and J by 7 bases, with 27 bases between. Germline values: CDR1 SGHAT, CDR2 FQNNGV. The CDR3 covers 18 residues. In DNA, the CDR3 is TGTGCCAGCAGCCCCCAGAGACCATCTAGCACCAGGGGAAATGAGCAGTTCTTC. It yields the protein CASSPQRPSSTRGNEQFF.

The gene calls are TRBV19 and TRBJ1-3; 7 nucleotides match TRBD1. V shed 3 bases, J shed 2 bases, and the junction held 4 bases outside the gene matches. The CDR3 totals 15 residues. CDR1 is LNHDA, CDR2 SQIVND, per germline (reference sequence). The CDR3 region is CASSIPQGTGNTIYF. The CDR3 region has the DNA TGTGCCAGTAGTATTCCACAGGGGACTGGAAACACCATATATTTT.

CDR3 in DNA: TGTGCCAGCAGCAGGACCGGGACAGGGGGCATCTACGAGCAGTACTTC. Protein sequence: CASSRTGTGGIYEQYF. The rearrangement links TRBV5-8 to TRBJ2-7, with TRBD1 identical over 12 bases. The CDR3 runs to 16 residues. Germline V CDR1 and CDR2: SGHTS, YDEGEE. V shed 4 bases and J 3 bases; nucleotides not matched to a gene: 8.

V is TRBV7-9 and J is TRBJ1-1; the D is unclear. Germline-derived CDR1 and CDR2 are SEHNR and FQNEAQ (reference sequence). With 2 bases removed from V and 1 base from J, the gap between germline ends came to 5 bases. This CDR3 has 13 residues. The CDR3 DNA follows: TGTGCCAGCAGCTTAAACAGGAACACTGAAGCTTTCTTT. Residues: CASSLNRNTEAFF. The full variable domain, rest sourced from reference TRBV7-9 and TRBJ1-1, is DTGVSQNPRHKITKRGQNVTFRCDPISEHNRLYWYRQTLGQGPEFLTYFQNEAQLEKSRLLSDRFSAERPKGSFSTLEIQRTEQGDSAMYLCASSLNRNTEAFFGQGTRLTVV.

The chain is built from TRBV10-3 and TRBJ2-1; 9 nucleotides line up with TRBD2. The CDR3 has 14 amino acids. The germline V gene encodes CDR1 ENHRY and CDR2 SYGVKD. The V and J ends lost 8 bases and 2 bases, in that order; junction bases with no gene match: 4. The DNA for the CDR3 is TGTGCCATCGTTAGCGGGAGCCCCTACAATGAGCAGTTCTTC. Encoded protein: CAIVSGSPYNEQFF.